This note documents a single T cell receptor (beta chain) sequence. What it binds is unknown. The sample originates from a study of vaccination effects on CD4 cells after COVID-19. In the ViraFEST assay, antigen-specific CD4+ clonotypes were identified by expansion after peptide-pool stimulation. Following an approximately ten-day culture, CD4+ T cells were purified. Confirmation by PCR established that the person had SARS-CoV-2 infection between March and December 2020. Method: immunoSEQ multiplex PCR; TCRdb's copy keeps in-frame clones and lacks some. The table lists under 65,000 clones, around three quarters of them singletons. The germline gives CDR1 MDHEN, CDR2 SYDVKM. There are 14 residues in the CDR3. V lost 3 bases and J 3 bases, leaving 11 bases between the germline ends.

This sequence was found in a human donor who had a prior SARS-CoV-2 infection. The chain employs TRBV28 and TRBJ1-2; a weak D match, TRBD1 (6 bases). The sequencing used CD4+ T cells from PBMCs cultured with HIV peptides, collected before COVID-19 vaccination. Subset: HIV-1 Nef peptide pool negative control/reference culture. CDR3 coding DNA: TGTGCCAGCAGTTTGTCCGGACAGCACTATGGCTACACCTTC. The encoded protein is CASSLSGQHYGYTF.